These T cell receptor beta chains were read from a single sample in a study of T cells after posttransplantation cyclophosphamide. Here immunoSEQ multiplex PCR was the method, and the copy in TCRdb shows in-frame clones only, minus some. The data contain some 61,000 clones, around 95% of them singletons. Sample: PBMCs. The source is a woman between 25 and 40 years old in good health and a related stem cell transplant donor. CDR3s include the opening cysteine and the closing phenylalanine or tryptophan. The D gene is left open where the match is weak. The listing skips clone size in some rows; elsewhere it reads once, few, many or a size class.

CDR3 DNA	CDR3 protein	clone size	CDR3 length	V gene	J gene	D gene
TGTGCCAGTAGTACCGGGGGCGGGTACAATGAGCAGTTCTTC	CASSTGGGYNEQFF	.	14	TRBV19	TRBJ2-1	.
TGTGCCAGCAGCTTAAGGCAGGCGGCCTCCTCTGGAAACACCATATATTTT	CASSLRQAASSGNTIYF	.	17	TRBV11-2	TRBJ1-3	.
TGTGCCAGCTCACCACCCCGGACTAGCGGGTTCGAGCAGTACTTC	CASSPPRTSGFEQYF	.	15	TRBV18	TRBJ2-7	TRBD2
TGTGCCAGCAGTGGACAGGGGAGTCAGCCCCAGCATTTT	CASSGQGSQPQHF	.	13	TRBV6-5	TRBJ1-5	TRBD1
TGTGCCATCGGTGGTTTGGACGAGCAGTACTTC	CAIGGLDEQYF	.	11	TRBV10-3	TRBJ2-7	.
TGTGCCAGCTCACCACCGACATCAGGACCCTTGAACACTGAAGCTTTCTTT	CASSPPTSGPLNTEAFF	.	17	TRBV18	TRBJ1-1	.
TGCGCCAGCAGCTTGGACAGGGGCCATCGTGGCTACACCTTC	CASSLDRGHRGYTF	.	14	TRBV5-1	TRBJ1-2	TRBD1
TGTGCCAGCAGCGTAGGGGTCAGCCTGCCCTCTGGGGCCAACGTCCTGACTTTC	CASSVGVSLPSGANVLTF	once	18	TRBV9	TRBJ2-6	.
TGCAGCGTTAAGGCCCCGATCGGGAGCACAGATACGCAGTATTTT	CSVKAPIGSTDTQYF	.	15	TRBV29-1	TRBJ2-3	.
TGTGCCAGCAGCTTAGAACAGGGTAGTGTCTCTTTCTTT	CASSLEQGSVSFF	.	13	TRBV7-9	TRBJ1-1	.
TGTGCCATCAGTGAAGGGGGGACTGGGGCCAACGTCCTGACTTTC	CAISEGGTGANVLTF	.	15	TRBV10-3	TRBJ2-6	.
TGTGCCAGCAGTCTGAGTGGGACAGGCAACTATGGCTACACCTTC	CASSLSGTGNYGYTF	.	15	TRBV28	TRBJ1-2	TRBD1
TGTGCCAGTAGGACGACCTGGAACACTGAAGCTTTCTTT	CASRTTWNTEAFF	.	13	TRBV19	TRBJ1-1	.
TGTGCCATCAGTGACATATACAGGGTAGGCTACACCTTC	CAISDIYRVGYTF	.	13	TRBV10-3	TRBJ1-2	.
TGTGCCAGCAGCTCCTACCTGGAGTCCTATAATTCACCCCTCCACTTT	CASSSYLESYNSPLHF	.	16	TRBV7-9	TRBJ1-6	.
TGTGCCTGGAGTCCCAGTCGCCCGGGTGGCTACACCTTC	CAWSPSRPGGYTF	.	13	TRBV30	TRBJ1-2	.
TGTGCCAGCAGCTTGCGCGGGGGCTCCTACAATGAGCAGTTCTTC	CASSLRGGSYNEQFF	.	15	TRBV7-9	TRBJ2-1	TRBD2
TGCGCCAGCAGCCGATTCTCCGTCGGCCATCGGGAGCAAGAGACCCAGTACTTC	CASSRFSVGHREQETQYF	.	18	TRBV4-1	TRBJ2-5	.
TGTGCCAGCAGTTTTGGGCAGGAAGAAGCTAACTATGGCTACACCTTC	CASSFGQEEANYGYTF	once	16	TRBV28	TRBJ1-2	.
TGTGCCAGCTCACCCCTAGCGGGGGGGGAATCCCCCAGCGTCGACAATGAGCAGTTCTTC	CASSPLAGGESPSVDNEQFF	.	20	TRBV18	TRBJ2-1	TRBD2
TGCGCCAGCAGCTCAGTTGTTCGTCAGCCCCAGCATTTT	CASSSVVRQPQHF	.	13	TRBV5-1	TRBJ1-5	.
TGTGCCAGCAGTTTGCGGGGGGAAACCACAGATACGCAGTATTTT	CASSLRGETTDTQYF	.	15	TRBV28	TRBJ2-3	TRBD2